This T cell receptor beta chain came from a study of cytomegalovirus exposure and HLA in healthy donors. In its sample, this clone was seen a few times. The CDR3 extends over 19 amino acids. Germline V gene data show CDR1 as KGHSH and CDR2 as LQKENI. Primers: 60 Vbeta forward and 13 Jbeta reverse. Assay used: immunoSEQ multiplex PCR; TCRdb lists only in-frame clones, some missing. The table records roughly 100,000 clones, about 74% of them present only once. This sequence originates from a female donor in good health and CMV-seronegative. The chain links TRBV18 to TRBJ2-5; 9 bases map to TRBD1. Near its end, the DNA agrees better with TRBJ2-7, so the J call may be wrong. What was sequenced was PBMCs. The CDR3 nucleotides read TGTGCCAGCTCACCACAGACACGCCCGGGACAGGGAAGTGCGGGCGAGCAGTACTTC. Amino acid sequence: CASSPQTRPGQGSAGEQYF.